A selection of T cell receptor beta chains follows, all from one sample in a study of CXCR3-negative and CXCR3-positive naive CD8 T cells. TCRdb reprocessed the 5' RACE reads; each CDR3 protein has one entry and no DNA is given. Reported are tens of thousands of distinct CDR3 sequences; the ten largest clones contain 0.9% to 1.2%. The sample was naive CXCR3- CD8+ T cells from blood. Every receptor here comes from a human donor in good health. Some clones in this sample may be carry-over from other donors' samples. The CDR3 runs from the conserved cysteine through the conserved F or W.

j_call v_call cdr3_aa
TRBJ2-2 TRBV29-1 CSVSRTNTGELFF
TRBJ2-5 TRBV10-3 CAISVTRQETQYF
TRBJ2-2 TRBV4-3 CASSQDRGTGELFF
TRBJ1-2 TRBV29-1 CSVSGDYGYTF
TRBJ2-7 TRBV29-1 CSVGTSGLSEQYF
TRBJ1-1 TRBV7-2 CASRGMNTEAFF
TRBJ2-7 TRBV20-1 CSARAGDRGLGEQYF
TRBJ2-1 TRBV12-3/TRBV12-4 CASSSSTDNEQFF
TRBJ2-3 TRBV5-4 CASRSGTSGGGDTQYF
TRBJ1-1 TRBV5-1 CASSSKGAGDTEAFF
TRBJ2-2 TRBV20-1 CSALLAGGGELFF
TRBJ2-6 TRBV7-6 CATSFAGTGAISSGANVLTF
TRBJ1-4 TRBV29-1 CSVEKWGAEAEKLFF
TRBJ2-7 TRBV5-1 CASSPGTLSSYEQYF
TRBJ2-7 TRBV5-1 CASRSGTGESYEQYF
TRBJ2-1 TRBV7-3 CASSRPSASGGDNEQFF
TRBJ2-1 TRBV7-6 CASSFGPSSYNEQFF
TRBJ1-1 TRBV28 CASNYGTEAFF
TRBJ2-7 TRBV7-2 CASSLIAGGLKDYEQYF
TRBJ2-1 TRBV24-1 CATSTGIEQFF
TRBJ2-7 TRBV18 CASRSAASGPLPYEQYF
TRBJ2-7 TRBV3-1 CASSQAGQGGEQYF
TRBJ2-2 TRBV5-1 CASSLNTGTSEAGELFF
TRBJ2-1 TRBV12-3/TRBV12-4 CASRGFLGRESYNEQFF
TRBJ2-1 TRBV4-1 CASSQRTALSSYNEQFF